These 24 T cell receptor beta chains were sequenced from one sample in a study of shared clonotypes between healthy human individuals. Sequencing was performed with immunoSEQ multiplex PCR; in TCRdb, only in-frame clones are kept and a portion is missing. Among 2 million to 2.5 million clones listed, around 92% were seen once. Source material: naive CD4+ T cells from PBMCs. Subset: CD45RA+ positively selected. These receptor sequences come from a man aged 18-30 years in good health. Some clones in this sample may be carry-over from other donors' samples.

The CDR3 is CAWRKVGGIYEQYF. The CDR3 DNA sequence: TGTGCCTGGAGAAAGGTGGGAGGGATTTACGAGCAGTACTTC. V gene TRBV30 combines with J gene TRBJ2-7; 7 nucleotides match TRBD2. This CDR3 comprises 14 residues. Germline trimming cut 3 bases from V and 4 bases from J; bases unmatched to any gene: 9. Germline V CDR1 and CDR2: GTSNPN, SVGIG (reference sequence).

As concerns this clone: The sample contains more than one DNA sequence encoding this CDR3. J is TRBJ2-3 and V is TRBV6-4, with TRBD1 matching 7 bases. Germline V CDR1 and CDR2: MRHNA, SNTAGT. The length of the CDR3 is 15 residues. V lost 0 bases and J lost 1; bases outside the gene matches: 1. CDR3 nucleotides: TGTGCCAGCAGTGACTCAGGGGGCGGCACAGATACGCAGTATTTT. Its protein is CASSDSGGGTDTQYF.

This clone has only one observation. This rearrangement joins TRBV30 to TRBJ1-6; tentatively, D is TRBD1 (5 bases). The CDR3 is 15 amino acids. Germline V lookup: CDR1 GTSNPN, CDR2 SVGIG (reference sequence). V lost 3 bases and J lost 6, with 15 bases in between. CDR3 residues: CAWSPRAGSNSPLHF. CDR3 in DNA: TGTGCCTGGAGCCCGAGGGCAGGGAGTAATTCACCCCTCCACTTT.

The table lists this clone with a count of one. The sample carries other DNA sequences with the same CDR3. This rearrangement joins TRBV2 to TRBJ2-7; D unclear. CDR3 length: 11 amino acids. The V end was cut by 6 bases, the J end by 2 bases, with 5 bases between. From germline, CDR1 is SNHLY and CDR2 FYNNEI. This chain's CDR3 is CASSLAYEQYF. Here the CDR3 DNA reads TGTGCCAGCAGCCTCGCCTACGAGCAGTACTTC.

The sample holds one count of this clone. The gene calls are TRBV11-2 and TRBJ2-3, with TRBD2 identical over 13 bases. Losses at the gene ends were 0 bases for V and 6 bases for J; bases not matched to a gene: 9. CDR3 length: 18 amino acids. Per germline, CDR1 SGHAT and CDR2 FQNNGV. CDR3 region: CASSLDPGLAGTRDTQYF. CDR3 in DNA: TGTGCCAGCAGCTTAGATCCGGGACTAGCGGGGACGCGGGATACGCAGTATTTT.

In this sample, this clone turned up once. The chain joins TRBV5-1 to TRBJ2-5, with a possible D match to TRBD1 (6 bases). Germline V gene sequence: CDR1 SGHRS, CDR2 YFSETQ. This CDR3 contains 14 residues. The V and J ends lost 2 bases and 9 bases respectively, with 17 bases between them. In DNA form, the CDR3 reads TGCGCCAGCAGCTTATCGGCAGGGGTTCCCTCCCAGTACTTC. As protein: CASSLSAGVPSQYF.

This sequence joins TRBV5-1 and TRBJ2-7, with 10 bases aligning to TRBD2. The germline V gene encodes CDR1 SGHRS and CDR2 YFSETQ. The CDR3 has 16 residues. Trimming removed 2 bases from V and 1 base from J; junction bases left unmatched: 6. This CDR3 reads CASSFLAGERSYEQYF. Here the CDR3 DNA reads TGCGCCAGCAGCTTCCTAGCGGGAGAACGGTCCTACGAGCAGTACTTC.

V is TRBV14 and J is TRBJ2-1; no clear D. This CDR3 comprises 17 residues. CDR1 and CDR2 from the germline V gene are SGHDN and FVKESK. Trimming shortened V by 1 base and J by 0 bases, and 13 bases separated the two germline ends. Here the CDR3 reads CASSQVSHKNSYNEQFF. CDR3 DNA sequence: TGTGCCAGCAGCCAAGTTAGTCACAAAAACTCCTACAATGAGCAGTTCTTC.

This clone has a handful of counts. The chain joins TRBV14 to TRBJ1-1; D gene unclear. The CDR3 covers 15 residues. Germline V lookup: CDR1 SGHDN, CDR2 FVKESK. The V and J ends lost 8 bases and 3 bases respectively, with 19 bases between them. CDR3 amino acids: CASGDPSKGDTEAFF. The CDR3 nucleotides read TGTGCCAGCGGCGACCCCTCCAAGGGTGACACTGAAGCTTTCTTT.

This chain joins TRBV29-1 and TRBJ2-3, with D perhaps TRBD2 (6 bases). The CDR3 length is 15 residues. Germline V gene data show CDR1 as SQVTM and CDR2 as ANQGSEA. Trimming pared 6 bases from V and 5 bases from J, leaving 21 bases between. The DNA of the CDR3 is TGCAGCGTATTCCTTATTAAAGGAGGGGTAGATACGCAGTATTTT. Protein sequence: CSVFLIKGGVDTQYF.

The V gene is TRBV28, the J gene TRBJ2-1, with TRBD2 as a possible D gene (5 bases). The CDR3 is 14 residues long. The V gene lost 10 bases and the J gene lost 8 bases, with 21 bases spanning the gap. CDR1 and CDR2 from the germline V gene are MDHEN and SYDVKM. DNA for the CDR3: TGTGCCATTTATGCCCCGGGGAGAGGCGATGAGCAGTTCTTC. Protein product: CAIYAPGRGDEQFF.

This chain uses TRBV19 with TRBJ1-3; 7 bases are shared with TRBD1. The CDR3 is 15 residues long. Germline loops: CDR1 LNHDA, CDR2 SQIVND (reference sequence). V was pared by 2 bases and J by 2 bases, with 3 bases of the junction left unmatched. The CDR3 loop reads CASSIPGTAGNTIYF. DNA for the CDR3: TGTGCCAGTAGTATACCCGGGACAGCTGGAAACACCATATATTTT.

J is TRBJ2-5 and V is TRBV7-3; possibly TRBD1 or TRBD2 for D (5 bases each). Germline V CDR1 and CDR2: SGHTA, FQGTGA. With 1 base removed from V and 4 bases from J, the gap between germline ends came to 16 bases. This CDR3 region has 16 residues. CDR3 DNA: TGTGCCAGCAGCTTAAAGGGGCAGGACTTCGGAGAGACCCAGTACTTC. It is translated as CASSLKGQDFGETQYF.

This chain links TRBV19 with TRBJ2-5, with 9 bases lining up with TRBD2. Germline CDR1 LNHDA, CDR2 SQIVND (reference sequence). The length of the CDR3 is 16 residues. V gave up 5 bases and J gave up 3 bases; unmatched junction bases: 10. This chain's CDR3 is CASSSGLAPPKETQYF. The CDR3, as DNA: TGTGCCAGTAGTTCCGGACTAGCGCCACCTAAAGAGACCCAGTACTTC.

The chain carries TRBV5-1 and TRBJ2-2; no firm D call. The CDR3 has 17 residues. Germline loops: CDR1 SGHRS, CDR2 YFSETQ. Trimming removed 5 bases from V and 0 bases from J, with 17 bases in between. The CDR3 loop is CASRARSWIPNTGELFF. CDR3 coding DNA: TGCGCCAGCAGGGCCCGGTCGTGGATACCGAACACCGGGGAGCTGTTTTTT.

This chain connects TRBV5-1 to TRBJ2-3, with 9 bases that match TRBD1. V was pared by 4 bases and J by 4 bases, with 10 bases of the junction left unmatched. Per the germline V gene, CDR1 is SGHRS and CDR2 is YFSETQ. The CDR3 is made up of 16 amino acids. The CDR3 loop reads CASSITGTGKADTQYF. As DNA, the CDR3 is TGCGCCAGCAGCATAACCGGGACAGGGAAAGCAGATACGCAGTATTTT.

The chain couples TRBV6-5 to TRBJ2-7; no firm D call. The V gene's germline CDR1 is MNHEY and CDR2 SVGAGI. This CDR3 has 13 residues. The ends were cut back, 2 bases at V and 6 bases at J, with 11 bases in the middle. The CDR3 sequence is CASSYRVTGEQYF. The CDR3 DNA follows: TGTGCCAGCAGTTACCGGGTGACGGGCGAGCAGTACTTC.

With respect to this clone: Other DNA sequences in this sample translate to the same CDR3. This chain uses TRBV7-2 with TRBJ2-7, with D tentatively TRBD1 or TRBD2 (5 bases each). The germline CDR1 and CDR2 sequences are SGHTA and FQGNSA. The CDR3 covers 16 residues. The V and J ends lost 3 bases and 0 bases respectively, with 15 bases between them. The CDR3 coding sequence is TGTGCCAGCAGCTTGGGACCTCCGCGCCTCTCCTACGAGCAGTACTTC. This encodes CASSLGPPRLSYEQYF.

This sequence joins TRBV5-1 and TRBJ1-3, with D unresolved. The V gene's germline CDR1 is SGHRS and CDR2 YFSETQ. Between the trimmed V and J ends, which lost 4 bases and 2 bases, there was a span of 16 bases. The CDR3 runs 16 residues. This CDR3 is CASSPMTSDTGNTIYF. The DNA of the CDR3 is TGCGCCAGCAGCCCCATGACATCCGACACTGGAAACACCATATATTTT.

On this clone itself: Other DNA sequences in this sample translate to the same CDR3. The chain recombines TRBV2 with TRBJ2-5; D is undetermined. The germline gives CDR1 SNHLY, CDR2 FYNNEI. The CDR3 length is 12 residues. The V gene lost 4 bases and the J gene lost 3 bases, with 6 bases spanning the gap. This CDR3 is CASSVSEETQYF. The CDR3 DNA is TGTGCCAGCAGTGTGTCTGAAGAGACCCAGTACTTC.

The V and J genes are TRBV11-1 and TRBJ2-7; 7 positions agree with TRBD1. The CDR3 totals 19 residues. The V segment lost 5 bases and the J segment 1 base; nucleotides outside the gene matches: 20. The germline gives CDR1 SGHAT, CDR2 FQDESV (reference sequence). In DNA, the CDR3 is TGTGCCAGCAGCGCCACCGCGACAGGGCGATCGTTGAGGTCCTACGAGCAGTACTTC. It codes for CASSATATGRSLRSYEQYF. The variable domain in full, completed from reference TRBV11-1 and TRBJ2-7, reads EAEVAQSPRYKITEKSQAVAFWCDPISGHATLYWYRQILGQGPELLVQFQDESVVDDSQLPKDRFSAERLKGVDSTLKIQPAELGDSAMYLCASSATATGRSLRSYEQYFGPGTRLTVT.

V and J are TRBV2 and TRBJ1-2; D not certain. The CDR3 is 12 amino acids. The V end lost 6 bases, the J end lost 1 base, and 6 bases lay between the germline ends. Per the germline V gene, CDR1 is SNHLY and CDR2 is FYNNEI. The CDR3 bases are TGTGCCAGCAGCGGCAATAACTATGGCTACACCTTC. This translates into CASSGNNYGYTF.

Notes on this clone: At the DNA level, this CDR3 is encoded by other sequences in the same sample as well. The gene calls are TRBV6-5 and TRBJ2-2; D is uncertain. V lost 8 bases and J 2 bases, leaving 6 bases between the germline ends. The CDR3 consists of 12 residues. From germline, CDR1 is MNHEY and CDR2 SVGAGI. The CDR3 coding sequence is TGTGCCAGCGGGTCTAACACCGGGGAGCTGTTTTTT. Translated: CASGSNTGELFF.

In nucleotides, the CDR3 is TGTGCCAGCAGCTCATTTATCCAGGGCACTGAAGCTTTCTTT. It encodes CASSSFIQGTEAFF. The rearrangement joins TRBV7-9 to TRBJ1-1, with D possibly matching TRBD1 (5 bases). This CDR3 is built from 14 residues. The V gene's germline CDR1 is SEHNR and CDR2 FQNEAQ (reference sequence). The germline V and J ends were trimmed by 4 bases and 4 bases, with 13 bases remaining between them.